This TCR beta chain is drawn from a study of vaccination and CD4 T cells after COVID-19 (dated by TCRdb to between 2021 and 2024). Study-wide context: Every convalescent patient had a positive nasal swab PCR test for SARS-CoV-2, with mild disease in 9 or 10 patients and severe disease in one. Control cultures used a CEFX viral epitope pool as positive control, an HIV-1 Nef peptide pool as negative control, or no peptide. In the convalescent cohort there were six males and four females, among whom were two Hispanic individuals, seven Caucasians, two Asians and one multiracial person. Post-vaccine blood samples were obtained a median of about 72 days after the second vaccine dose, with a range of roughly 14 to 241 days. In under twelve COVID-19 convalescent patients and several infection-naive healthy vaccine recipients, researchers compared the spike-specific CD4+ TCR repertoire from before mRNA vaccination with the repertoire from after. Participants received two doses of either the Pfizer-BioNTech BNT162b2 vaccine (n=8) or the Moderna mRNA-1273 vaccine (n=2). Culture stimuli were overlapping spike peptide pools from SARS-CoV-2 and from the common cold coronaviruses HCoV-NL63, HCoV-OC43 and HCoV-229E. Post-COVID blood samples were collected from convalescent patients a median of approximately 100 days after diagnosis, with a range of about 30 to 180 days. Beyond this particular receptor, the publication reports: The number of convalescent patients in the study was relatively small, and the study did not examine early timepoints following natural infection. Nearly all vaccine-specific clones in convalescent patients (304 of 307) were mono-reactive for SARS-CoV-2 spike rather than cross-reactive with common cold coronaviruses. Although the median number of SARS-CoV-2-reactive clonotypes went up from 20 to 25 after infection to 30 to 45 after vaccination, the increase was not significant. Among the post-vaccine SARS-CoV-2-reactive clones in convalescent patients, a median around 86% showed up only after vaccination, which suggests vaccine-specific priming.

V sheds 4 bases and J sheds 6 bases, leaving 12 bases between their ends. Per the germline V gene, MNHNS is the CDR1 and SASEGT is the CDR2. CDR3 length: 13 amino acids, cysteine to phenylalanine. Only the CDR3 DNA is retained, 39 bases long and in frame from the first base. Libraries came from PCR. DNA from cultured CD4+ T cells was subjected to TCR sequencing with the Oncomine TCR Beta short-read assay at the Johns Hopkins FTIC core. The QIAamp micro DNA kit was used to extract genomic DNA from the cultured CD4+ T cells. Oncomine TCR Beta libraries from cultured CD4+ T cells were pooled with unique dual indexes and sequenced on an Illumina iSeq 100. The source study handled its data this way. Non-productive sequences were removed, and CDR3s not starting with C, not ending with F or W, or shorter than 7 amino acids were discarded. Antigen-specific clonotypes were identified using the MANAFEST web application through comparison of peptide-stimulated wells with reference and other culture wells. For a clone to be called positive, the clone needed an FDR below 0.05, an odds ratio above 5, and a productive frequency above 0.1% in at least two of three replicate wells. Clonotypes that were significantly expanded in both SARS-CoV-2 spike wells and at least one common cold coronavirus spike condition were defined as cross-reactive. CDR3 homology was assessed with Levenshtein distances (stringdist) and unrooted phylogenetic trees (ape) in R version 3.6.1. Starting from the raw public reads, TCRdb applied fastp trimming at Q25, assembled clones with MiXCR and retained in-frame beta chains. Under each unique CDR3 protein, matching rows form one entry showing the most common genes and DNA. It is TCRdb's table, rather than the study itself, that gives the V and J calls and clone size. Present in this sample are 15,000 to 20,000 distinct CDR3 sequences, roughly 55% of which were seen just once. Around 10% of the sample is held by the ten biggest clonotypes.

A few counts support this clonotype. The antigen it recognizes is unknown. No base qualities exist here, and no much larger clone lies one base off it. According to the study, the label for this sample's treatment or condition signals: approximately 11-day PBMC culture with coronavirus spike peptide pools or control peptides (ViraFEST assay). The ViraFEST assay, used in the study, expanded antigen-specific T cells with peptide pools and then identified the expanded clonotypes through TCR sequencing. Positive SARS-CoV-2 PCR tests in the convalescent patients dated from March to December 2020, before Alpha, Beta and Delta variants emerged in the United States. Each well held 2 million to 2.5 million PBMCs cultured with roughly 10 ug/ml peptide pools in IMDM containing around 5% human AB serum and around 10 IU/ml IL-2. Half of the culture medium was replaced with fresh IL-2-containing medium on days 3 and 7. CD4+ T cells were isolated after around 11 days of culture through negative selection using the EasySep CD4+ T cell isolation kit. Ficoll-Paque Plus gradient centrifugation was used to isolate PBMCs from whole blood, and the isolated PBMCs were then either used fresh or cryopreserved at -140C. Each culture condition was generally run in triplicate wells.

This receptor was taken from a human donor who had recovered from COVID-19. In this chain, TRBV6-1 is recombined with TRBJ1-2, with TRBD1 perhaps the D gene, on 6 matching bases. This specimen consisted of CD4+ T cells from blood, cultured in vitro, obtained after SARS-CoV-2 vaccination. The DNA is as follows: TGTGCCAGCAGTGTCGGACAGCCCAATGGCTACACCTTC. It encodes CASSVGQPNGYTF.